Shown below are 22 T cell receptor beta chains from a single sample sequenced in a study of beta chain features in type 1 diabetes. Points from the study as a whole: Significant though moderate, a shortening of TCRB CDR3s appeared in all four CD4+ subsets of Type 1 diabetes patients.

Expressed TCRB transcripts were sequenced because the entire RNA isolate underwent reverse transcription. TCRdb's copy holds only in-frame clones and misses some; the assay was immunoSEQ multiplex PCR. Among more than 250,000 clones, roughly 25% were seen once, and the ten largest hold 0.012%. These TCRs are of unknown antigen specificity. The source material was naive CD4+ T cells from blood. The receptors here all came from a young woman with type 1 diabetes.

The chain links TRBV11-2 to TRBJ2-3; a possible D gene is TRBD1 (5 bases). The CDR3 consists of 17 residues. Trimming pared 6 bases from V and 2 bases from J, leaving 21 bases between. The germline V gene has CDR1 SGHAT and CDR2 FQNNGV. CDR3 sequence (DNA): TGTGCCAGCAGTCGAGGAACAGGCGTTGGGTACACAGATACGCAGTATTTT. Protein: CASSRGTGVGYTDTQYF.

The gene calls are TRBV6-6 and TRBJ2-5, with 7 nucleotides matching TRBD1. Trimming cost V 6 bases and J 2 bases; bases outside gene matches: 6. Germline loops: CDR1 MNHNY, CDR2 SVGAGI (reference sequence). The CDR3 runs 14 residues. The CDR3 loop reads CASRGWDRQETQYF. The CDR3 DNA reads as TGTGCCAGCAGGGGTTGGGACAGACAAGAGACCCAGTACTTC.

This clone appeared a few times. The genes are TRBV5-1 and TRBJ2-5, with TRBD1 identical over 8 bases. The CDR3 spans 18 residues. In germline, CDR1 is SGHRS, CDR2 YFSETQ. J lost 6 bases, V lost 2 bases, and 18 bases had no gene match. CDR3 sequence: CASSLDMLRDRWTKTQYF. The CDR3 DNA reads TGCGCCAGCAGCTTAGATATGCTCCGGGACAGGTGGACGAAGACCCAGTACTTC.

The chain uses TRBV5-6 and TRBJ2-1, with D maybe TRBD2 (5 bases). The CDR3 extends over 12 amino acids. CDR1 is SGHDT and CDR2 is YYEEEE in the germline V gene. Trimming stripped 3 bases from V and 11 bases from J, with 12 bases between. Here the CDR3 reads CASSWKDSKQFF. DNA of the CDR3: TGTGCCAGCAGCTGGAAGGACTCGAAGCAGTTCTTC.

V is TRBV19 and J is TRBJ2-3; the D is unclear. Germline V gene lookup returns CDR1 LNHDA and CDR2 SQIVND (reference sequence). Deletions cut 4 bases from V and 2 bases from J, with 16 bases between. The CDR3 totals 16 residues. CDR3 loop: CASSNQTLLSTDTQYF. CDR3 DNA: TGTGCCAGTAGTAATCAGACATTATTATCCACAGATACGCAGTATTTT.

About this clone itself: An end of the junction differs from the germline gene, which may be a read error. J is TRBJ2-1 and V is TRBV7-3; the match to TRBD1 covers 9 bases. CDR1 is SGHTA and CDR2 is FQGTGA in the germline V gene. The CDR3 is 16 residues long. CDR3: CASSPQAQGAYNEQFF. CDR3 sequence (DNA): TGTGCCAGCAGCCCCCAGGCACAGGGGGCCTATAATGAGCAGTTCTTC.

This clone was seen only a few times. The rearrangement links TRBV18 to TRBJ2-7; 12 bases fit TRBD2. The ends lost 5 bases at V and 2 bases at J; junction bases unmatched: 7. CDR1 is KGHSH and CDR2 is LQKENI in the germline V gene. CDR3 size: 16 residues. CDR3 sequence (DNA): TGTGCCAGCTCATCCCGACTAGCGGGAGTTCCCTACGAGCAGTACTTC. Amino acids: CASSSRLAGVPYEQYF.

This clone was detected only a few times. The V and J genes are TRBV19 and TRBJ2-1; TRBD1 aligns across 12 bases. Germline CDR1 reads LNHDA; CDR2 reads SQIVND (reference sequence). The length of the CDR3 is 14 residues. V lost 8 bases to trimming and J lost 8 bases; unmatched junction nucleotides: 7. CDR3 sequence (DNA): TGTGCCAGTCGCCGGGGACAGGGGGCAGATGAGCAGTTCTTC. Translating gives CASRRGQGADEQFF.

This clone has a handful of counts. The rearrangement uses TRBV18 and TRBJ2-5, with 9 bases identical to TRBD2. The CDR3 totals 15 residues. Trimming cost V 1 base and J 2 bases; bases outside gene matches: 2. The V gene's germline CDR1 is KGHSH and CDR2 LQKENI. The chain's CDR3 is CASSPRLAVQETQYF. CDR3 coding DNA: TGTGCCAGCTCACCACGACTAGCGGTTCAAGAGACCCAGTACTTC.

This clone was recorded only once. The chain has TRBV5-1 and TRBJ2-1; the match to TRBD2 covers 12 bases. Trimming took 8 bases from V and 6 from J; bases not matched to a gene: 6. Germline CDR1 is SGHRS and CDR2 is YFSETQ. This CDR3 has 14 residues. The CDR3 coding sequence is TGCGCCAGTTTAAAGACTAGCGGGAGCAATGAGCAGTTCTTC. As protein: CASLKTSGSNEQFF.

This clone was detected a few times. This sequence joins TRBV5-1 and TRBJ2-3, with TRBD2 matching 9 bases. Germline trimming cut 0 bases from V and 4 bases from J; bases unmatched to any gene: 3. The CDR3 is 15 residues long. Per the germline V gene, CDR1 is SGHRS and CDR2 is YFSETQ. The CDR3 DNA reads as TGCGCCAGCAGCTTGGGGACTAGCGTCCCAGATACGCAGTATTTT. The encoded protein is CASSLGTSVPDTQYF.

This clone has just a few counts. The V gene is TRBV6-6, the J gene TRBJ2-2; 13 positions match TRBD2. In germline, CDR1 is MNHNY, CDR2 SVGAGI (reference sequence). The trim removed 6 bases at V and 2 bases at J, leaving 0 bases unmatched. This CDR3 has 15 residues. This chain's CDR3 is CASRGLAGNTGELFF. The DNA for the CDR3 is TGTGCCAGCAGGGGACTAGCGGGAAACACCGGGGAGCTGTTTTTT.

This chain links TRBV25-1 with TRBJ2-3; TRBD2 matches 12 bases. Unmatched junction bases numbered 4, after V lost 3 bases and J lost 0 bases. There are 17 residues in the CDR3. Germline lookup yields CDR1 MGHDK and CDR2 SYGVNS. The CDR3 region has the DNA TGTGCCAGCAGTGACCTCGGACTAGCGGGGAGCACAGATACGCAGTATTTT. Its protein product is CASSDLGLAGSTDTQYF.

The chain uses TRBV9 and TRBJ2-1; D may be TRBD2 (5 bases). Germline-derived CDR1 and CDR2 are SGDLS and YYNGEE. With 0 bases removed from V and 8 bases from J, the gap between germline ends came to 9 bases. There are 13 residues in the CDR3. Written as DNA, the CDR3 is TGTGCCAGCAGCGTAGGCCTAGCCCATGAGCAGTTCTTC. As protein: CASSVGLAHEQFF.

The chain recombines TRBV4-1 with TRBJ1-1; possibly TRBD1 for D (5 bases). The CDR3 sequence is 13 residues long. Germline V gene sequence: CDR1 MGHRA, CDR2 YSYEKL. V lost 0 bases to trimming and J lost 7 bases, with 9 bases between them. Written as DNA, the CDR3 is TGCGCCAGCAGCCAAGACAGGGTCTATGAAGCTTTCTTT. It specifies CASSQDRVYEAFF.

This clone has just a few counts. The chain couples TRBV29-1 to TRBJ1-2; 11 nucleotides line up with TRBD1. Trimming took 4 bases from V and 4 from J; bases not matched to a gene: 5. The germline gives CDR1 SQVTM, CDR2 ANQGSEA. This CDR3 spans 14 amino acids. This CDR3 is CSVADRGRVYGYTF. The CDR3 nucleotides read TGCAGCGTTGCGGACAGGGGGCGCGTCTATGGCTACACCTTC.

This clone was detected only a few times. V gene TRBV19 combines with J gene TRBJ2-5; TRBD1 aligns across 9 bases. The CDR3 contains 15 residues. V dropped 7 bases and J dropped 4; count of bases not matched to a gene: 10. From germline, CDR1 is LNHDA and CDR2 SQIVND (reference sequence). CDR3 amino acids: CASTQGQGFGETQYF. CDR3 nucleotide sequence: TGTGCCAGTACGCAGGGACAGGGCTTTGGAGAGACCCAGTACTTC.

The chain links TRBV9 to TRBJ1-5; a weak D match, TRBD1 (5 bases). Between the trimmed V and J ends, which lost 3 bases and 7 bases, there was a span of 14 bases. Germline lookup yields CDR1 SGDLS and CDR2 YYNGEE. The CDR3 runs to 14 residues. The CDR3 spells CASSEVGGDQPQHF. The CDR3 DNA reads TGTGCCAGCAGCGAAGTTGGGGGGGACCAGCCCCAGCATTTT.

V and J are TRBV6-6 and TRBJ1-5; 7 bases match TRBD1. This CDR3 region has 16 residues. CDR1 MNHNY and CDR2 SVGAGI come from the germline V gene (reference sequence). V shed 7 bases and J 4 bases; nucleotides not matched to a gene: 13. CDR3 DNA: TGTGCCAGCACCCACAGGGGAATCTCACCGAATCAGCCCCAGCATTTT. This encodes CASTHRGISPNQPQHF.

The rearrangement uses TRBV25-1 and TRBJ2-1, with D hard to call. Trimming left V 6 bases short and J 9 bases short, with 27 bases between. The CDR3 runs to 17 residues. Germline V gene sequence: CDR1 MGHDK, CDR2 SYGVNS. The CDR3 loop is CASSRKVTAATEGEQFF. As DNA, the CDR3 is TGTGCCAGCAGCCGAAAGGTAACCGCGGCAACCGAAGGTGAGCAGTTCTTC.

The chain uses TRBV9 and TRBJ1-2; D gene unclear. The CDR3 has 12 amino acids. The V end was cut by 3 bases, the J end by 4 bases, with 7 bases between. The germline V gene encodes CDR1 SGDLS and CDR2 YYNGEE. The CDR3 region is CASSDPSYGYTF. As DNA, the CDR3 is TGTGCCAGCAGCGATCCGAGCTATGGCTACACCTTC.

In this sample, this clone turned up a few times. The rearrangement joins TRBV5-6 to TRBJ2-7; 10 bases are a match to TRBD1. CDR1 is SGHDT, CDR2 YYEEEE, per germline. V dropped 4 bases and J dropped 6; count of bases not matched to a gene: 13. CDR3 length: 16 residues. As DNA, the CDR3 is TGTGCCAGCAGCCCCCGCCGGGACAGGGGAATTGGCGAGCAGTACTTC. Residues: CASSPRRDRGIGEQYF.